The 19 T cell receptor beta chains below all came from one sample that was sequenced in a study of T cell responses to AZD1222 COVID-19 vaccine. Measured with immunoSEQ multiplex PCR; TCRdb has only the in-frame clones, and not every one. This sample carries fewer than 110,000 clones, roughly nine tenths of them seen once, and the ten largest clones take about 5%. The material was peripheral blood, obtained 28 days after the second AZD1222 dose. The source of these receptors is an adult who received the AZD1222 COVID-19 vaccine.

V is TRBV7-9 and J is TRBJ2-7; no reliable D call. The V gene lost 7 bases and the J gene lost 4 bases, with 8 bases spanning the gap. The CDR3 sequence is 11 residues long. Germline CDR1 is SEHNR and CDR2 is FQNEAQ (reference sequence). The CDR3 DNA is TGTGCCAGCACCAACACATACGAGCAGTACTTC. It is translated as CASTNTYEQYF.

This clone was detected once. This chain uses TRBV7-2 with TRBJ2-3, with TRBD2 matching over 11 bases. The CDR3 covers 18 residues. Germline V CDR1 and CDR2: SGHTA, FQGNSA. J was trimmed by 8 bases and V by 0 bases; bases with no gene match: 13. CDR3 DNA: TGTGCCAGCAGCTTAGCGCTGGCTAGCGGGGGGCCGGACGGTACGCAGTATTTT. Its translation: CASSLALASGGPDGTQYF.

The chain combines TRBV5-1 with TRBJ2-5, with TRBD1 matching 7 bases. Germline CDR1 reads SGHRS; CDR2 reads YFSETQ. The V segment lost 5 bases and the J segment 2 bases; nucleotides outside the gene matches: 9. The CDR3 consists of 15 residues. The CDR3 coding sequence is TGCGCCAGCAGACCAGGGGGAATGGGACAAGAGACCCAGTACTTC. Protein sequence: CASRPGGMGQETQYF.

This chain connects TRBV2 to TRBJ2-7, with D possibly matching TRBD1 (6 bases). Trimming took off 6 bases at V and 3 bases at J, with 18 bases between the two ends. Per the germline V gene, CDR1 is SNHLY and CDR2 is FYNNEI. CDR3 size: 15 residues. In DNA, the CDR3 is TGTGCCAGCAGAACCTCGGGACATCCACACTACGAGCAGTACTTC. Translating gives CASRTSGHPHYEQYF.

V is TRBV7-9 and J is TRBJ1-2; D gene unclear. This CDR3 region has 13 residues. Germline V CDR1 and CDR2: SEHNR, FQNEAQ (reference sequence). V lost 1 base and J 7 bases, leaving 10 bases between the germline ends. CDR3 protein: CASSLVHMGGYTF. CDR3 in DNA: TGTGCCAGCAGCTTAGTACATATGGGTGGCTACACCTTC.

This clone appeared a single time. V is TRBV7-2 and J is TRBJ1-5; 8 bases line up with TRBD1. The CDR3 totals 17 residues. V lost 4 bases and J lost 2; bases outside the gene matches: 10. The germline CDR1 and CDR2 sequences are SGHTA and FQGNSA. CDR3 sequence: CASSSGQAIWGNQPQHF. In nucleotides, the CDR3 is TGTGCCAGCAGCTCGGGACAGGCGATTTGGGGCAATCAGCCCCAGCATTTT.

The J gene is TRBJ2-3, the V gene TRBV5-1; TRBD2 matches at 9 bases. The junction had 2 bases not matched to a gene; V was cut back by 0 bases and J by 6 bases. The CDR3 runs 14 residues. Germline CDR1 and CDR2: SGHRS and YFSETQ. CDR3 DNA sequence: TGCGCCAGCAGCTTGGCCGGGACTAGCGATACGCAGTATTTT. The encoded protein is CASSLAGTSDTQYF.

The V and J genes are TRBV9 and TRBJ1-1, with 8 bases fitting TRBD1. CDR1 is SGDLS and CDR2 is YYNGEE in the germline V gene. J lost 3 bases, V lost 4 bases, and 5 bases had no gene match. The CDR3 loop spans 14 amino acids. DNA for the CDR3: TGTGCCAGCAGCACGACAGGGGTAGACACTGAAGCTTTCTTT. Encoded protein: CASSTTGVDTEAFF. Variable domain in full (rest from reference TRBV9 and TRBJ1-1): DSGVTQTPKHLITATGQRVTLRCSPRSGDLSVYWYQQSLDQGLQFLIQYYNGEERAKGNILERFSAQQFPDLHSELNLSSLELGDSALYFCASSTTGVDTEAFFGQGTRLTVV.

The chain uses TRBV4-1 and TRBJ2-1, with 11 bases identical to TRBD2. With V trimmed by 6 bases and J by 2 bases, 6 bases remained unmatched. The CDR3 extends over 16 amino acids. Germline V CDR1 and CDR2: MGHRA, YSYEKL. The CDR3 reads CASRRNSGGAYNEQFF. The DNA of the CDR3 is TGCGCCAGCAGACGGAATAGCGGGGGGGCCTACAATGAGCAGTTCTTC.

The CDR3 region has the DNA TGTGCCAGCAGCGAAACACTCTCCTACGAGCAGTACTTC. Protein sequence: CASSETLSYEQYF. This sequence joins TRBV11-2 and TRBJ2-7; no firm D call. Germline V gives CDR1 SGHAT, CDR2 FQNNGV. Between the trimmed V and J ends, which lost 5 bases and 0 bases, there was a span of 8 bases. CDR3 length: 13 residues.

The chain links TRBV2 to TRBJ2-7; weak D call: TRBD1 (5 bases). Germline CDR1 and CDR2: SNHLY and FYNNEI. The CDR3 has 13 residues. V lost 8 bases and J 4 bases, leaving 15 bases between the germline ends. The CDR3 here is CASCVRELYEQYF. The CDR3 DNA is TGTGCCAGCTGCGTCAGGGAACTATACGAGCAGTACTTC.

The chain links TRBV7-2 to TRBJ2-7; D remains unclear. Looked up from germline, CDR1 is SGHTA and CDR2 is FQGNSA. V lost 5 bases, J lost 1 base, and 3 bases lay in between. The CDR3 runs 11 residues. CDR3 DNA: TGTGCCAGCAGCCTATCCTACGAGCAGTACTTC. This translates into CASSLSYEQYF.

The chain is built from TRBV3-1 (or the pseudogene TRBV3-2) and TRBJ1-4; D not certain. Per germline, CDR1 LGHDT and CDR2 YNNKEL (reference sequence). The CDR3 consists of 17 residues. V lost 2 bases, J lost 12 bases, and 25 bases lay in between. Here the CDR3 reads CASSQPALRSTGIELFF. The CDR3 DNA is TGTGCCAGCAGCCAACCCGCTCTGCGGAGTACGGGAATTGAACTGTTTTTT.

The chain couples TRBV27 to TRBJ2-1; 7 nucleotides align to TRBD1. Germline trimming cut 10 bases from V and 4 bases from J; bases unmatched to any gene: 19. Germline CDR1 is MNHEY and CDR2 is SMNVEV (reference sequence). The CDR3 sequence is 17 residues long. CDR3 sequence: CATTDREWEGRYNEQFF. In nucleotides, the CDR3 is TGTGCCACCACTGACAGGGAATGGGAAGGGAGATACAATGAGCAGTTCTTC.

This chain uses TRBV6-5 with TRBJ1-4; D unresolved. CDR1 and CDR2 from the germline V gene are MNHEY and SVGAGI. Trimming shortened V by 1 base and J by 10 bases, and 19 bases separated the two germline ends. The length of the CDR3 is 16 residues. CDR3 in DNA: TGTGCCAGCAGTTACTTTAGTGGGTCTCCCTTTGGAAAACTGTTTTTT. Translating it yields CASSYFSGSPFGKLFF.

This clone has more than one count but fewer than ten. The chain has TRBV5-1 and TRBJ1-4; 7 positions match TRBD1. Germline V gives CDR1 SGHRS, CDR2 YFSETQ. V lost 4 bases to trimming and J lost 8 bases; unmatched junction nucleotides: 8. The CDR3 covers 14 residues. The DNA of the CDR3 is TGCGCCAGCAGCCCTGGGACAGACCAAGAAAAACTGTTTTTT. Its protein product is CASSPGTDQEKLFF.

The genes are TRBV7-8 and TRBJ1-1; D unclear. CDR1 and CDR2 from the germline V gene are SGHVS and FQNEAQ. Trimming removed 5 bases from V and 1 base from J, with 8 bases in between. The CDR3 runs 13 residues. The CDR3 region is CASSADWNTEAFF. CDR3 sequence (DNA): TGTGCCAGCAGCGCGGACTGGAACACTGAAGCTTTCTTT.

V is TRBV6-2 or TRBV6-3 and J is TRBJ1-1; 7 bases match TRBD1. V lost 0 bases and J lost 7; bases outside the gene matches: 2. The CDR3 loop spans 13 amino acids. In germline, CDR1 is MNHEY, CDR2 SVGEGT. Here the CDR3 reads CASSYSRGLEAFF. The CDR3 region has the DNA TGTGCCAGCAGTTACTCGAGGGGGCTTGAAGCTTTCTTT.

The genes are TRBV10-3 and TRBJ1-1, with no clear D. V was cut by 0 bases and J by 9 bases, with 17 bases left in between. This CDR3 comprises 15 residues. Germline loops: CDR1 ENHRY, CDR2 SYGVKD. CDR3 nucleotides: TGTGCCATCAGTGAGTCTTTGGGGTCCGGCCCCCAAGCTTTCTTT. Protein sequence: CAISESLGSGPQAFF.